Below, one TCR beta chain is given with its context. Other nucleotide sequences from this sample produce the same CDR3. CDR1 SGHRS and CDR2 YFSETQ come from the germline V gene. The CDR3 loop spans 14 amino acids. V was cut by 0 bases and J by 0 bases, with 7 bases left in between. This table comes from immunoSEQ multiplex PCR, and its TCRdb copy is limited to in-frame clones, with some not included. Seen here are about 380,000 clones, approximately 80% observed once, and the top ten hold approximately 1%. This entry is derived from a study of blood T cell repertoires in COVID-19. The sample was peripheral blood. The genes are TRBV5-1 and TRBJ2-7, with D possibly being TRBD2 (5 bases). The receptor comes from a human donor with acute or convalescent COVID-19. The donor label of this sample is uncertain. Written as DNA, the CDR3 is TGCGCCAGCAGCTTGGGTGACTACTCCTACGAGCAGTACTTC. It translates to CASSLGDYSYEQYF.